This TCR beta chain was identified during a study of T-cell memory formation after mild COVID-19. Regarding the study as a whole: Nothing confirmed that second-wave clones peaking on day 37 were specific for SARS-CoV-2.

The V segment lost 6 bases and the J segment 7 bases; nucleotides outside the gene matches: 9. Germline CDR1 reads SGDLS; CDR2 reads YYNGEE. This CDR3 has 15 residues. TCRdb analysed the 5' RACE reads with MiXCR anew, one entry per CDR3 protein. The table shows about 310,000 distinct CDR3 sequences, with approximately 19% occurring only once. This clonotype was counted a few times. Its antigen is as yet unknown. V is TRBV9 and J is TRBJ2-1; 11 bases are a match to TRBD2. The receptor's source is a man younger than 35 who had mild COVID-19 (a few samples of this study predate the infection). Cell type and time point are not known. Sequenced sample: PBMCs or a T cell subset sorted from them (not recorded which). CDR3 sequence reads: CASTLTSGGHNEQFF. Here the CDR3 DNA reads TGTGCCAGCACCCTAACTAGCGGGGGTCATAATGAGCAGTTCTTC. Drawing the rest from reference TRBV9 and TRBJ2-1, the complete variable domain is DSGVTQTPKHLITATGQRVTLRCSPRSGDLSVYWYQQSLDQGLQFLIQYYNGEERAKGNILERFSAQQFPDLHSELNLSSLELGDSALYFCASTLTSGGHNEQFFGPGTRLTVL.